A selection of T cell receptor beta chains follows, all from one sample in a study of Tregs in tolerant kidney transplant recipients. Profiled with immunoSEQ multiplex PCR; TCRdb holds only in-frame clones, not every one. The sample consists of tens of thousands of clones, about four fifths of them appearing once. Material for sequencing was CD4+ T cells from blood. The receptors shown here come from a human donor in good health. CDR3s include the opening cysteine and the closing phenylalanine or tryptophan.

cdr3_aa,j_call,v_call
CASSFDSLGTDTQYF,TRBJ2-3,TRBV7-2
CASSLVEGPDTIYF,TRBJ1-3,TRBV5-1
CASSHLGEKLFF,TRBJ1-4,TRBV4-1
CASSLGGGRANTEAFF,TRBJ1-1,TRBV7-8
CASSFYTAGGMKTQYF,TRBJ2-5,TRBV5-1
CASGLGGTSFETGTQYF,TRBJ2-3,TRBV12-5
CASSQAAVKRGTDTQYF,TRBJ2-3,TRBV4-2
CASSIGLERTLDTQYF,TRBJ2-3,TRBV19
CASSFKGGQVGRETQYF,TRBJ2-5,TRBV4-1
CASRDPGGEYGYTF,TRBJ1-2,TRBV5-1